This note documents a single TCR beta chain sequence. This clonotype was seen a few times. Which antigen it targets is not known. No base-level quality is on record; no much larger clone is a single base apart. PBMCs were isolated by Ficoll-Paque density gradient centrifugation. This sample was included in a study of T-cell memory formation after mild COVID-19 (dated by TCRdb to about 2021). Study-level background: TCR sequence clusters from the two donors were found to be largely donor specific. Two young, previously healthy adult volunteers made up the cohort, one male and one female. Longitudinal TCRalpha and TCRbeta repertoire sequencing tracked T-cell clones expanding and contracting after mild COVID-19 in a couple of donors.

The CDR3, cysteine through phenylalanine, is 19 amino acids long. The entry retains the CDR3 DNA only, 57 bases that are in frame from base 1. According to the germline V gene, CDR1 reads KGHDR and CDR2 reads SFDVKD. V lost 3 bases and J lost 4 bases, and the count of bases not matched to a germline gene is 19. The run used an Illumina NovaSeq 6000. Using 5'RACE with constant-segment primers, TCRalpha and TCRbeta cDNA libraries were constructed, with sample barcodes and unique molecular identifiers added in the process. Trizol reagent was used to extract RNA from every sample. The libraries were amplified in two PCR steps, and the second step added a second sample barcode and Illumina TruSeq adapters. Libraries were sequenced on an Illumina NovaSeq with 2 x 150 bp paired-end reads. In the paper's pipeline: Demultiplexing of reads and collapsing into UMI-guided consensus sequences were performed with migec v1.2.7. Using mixcr v2.1.11, UMI consensuses were aligned to TRA and TRB V and J templates and then assembled into clonotypes. A clonotype was counted as expanded or contracted only if both edgeR and NoisET called the change significant, with noise models trained on biological replicates. For edgeR calls, a false discovery rate-adjusted p below 0.01 and a log2 fold-change threshold of 1 were applied. As an exploratory analysis of dynamics, max-normalized trajectories of the 1000 most abundant clonotypes were examined by PCA with hierarchical clustering. Separately sequenced CD4+ and CD8+ repertoires were used to assign the CD4 or CD8 phenotype of responding clones. TCRdb reprocessing: public reads trimmed at Q25 with fastp, clones called with MiXCR, in-frame beta chains kept. Each CDR3 protein gets just one entry, which takes the most common genes and DNA from the rows behind it. In this record, the V and J calls reflect TCRdb's handling and not the investigators' own analysis. The sample contains hundreds of thousands of distinct CDR3 sequences, about a fifth of them found a single time. The ten largest clones take up approximately 12% of the sample.

What the research found in general, with its limitations: Contracting CD4+ clones turned up mainly in the CM and EM memory subsets, whereas EMRA was where CD8+ clones were enriched. The study included only a couple of mild cases, and larger cohorts that include severe cases with pre-infection samples were judged to be necessary. Some responding clones were found in pre-infection memory, which suggests that pre-existing cross-reactive memory T cells took part in the SARS-CoV-2 response. Clones contracting from day 15 to 85 had balanced CD4/CD8 phenotypes, while a second wave expanding from day 15 to 37 was biased towards CD4+. SARS-CoV-2 specificity of the second-wave clones peaking on day 37 was not confirmed.

Sequencing used PBMCs or a T cell subset sorted from them (not recorded which). The clonotype was recovered from an adult woman who had mild COVID-19 (a few samples of this study predate the infection). The sample titles of this study are shuffled in the database, so cell type and time point are left out; the donor was told from shared clones. This chain is built from TRBV24-1 and TRBJ1-2, with TRBD1 identical over 7 junction bases. The nucleotide sequence is given as TGTGCCACCAGTGATGGTCACCGGGACAGCCGACCGGATTCCTATGGCTACACCTTC. It is translated as CATSDGHRDSRPDSYGYTF.